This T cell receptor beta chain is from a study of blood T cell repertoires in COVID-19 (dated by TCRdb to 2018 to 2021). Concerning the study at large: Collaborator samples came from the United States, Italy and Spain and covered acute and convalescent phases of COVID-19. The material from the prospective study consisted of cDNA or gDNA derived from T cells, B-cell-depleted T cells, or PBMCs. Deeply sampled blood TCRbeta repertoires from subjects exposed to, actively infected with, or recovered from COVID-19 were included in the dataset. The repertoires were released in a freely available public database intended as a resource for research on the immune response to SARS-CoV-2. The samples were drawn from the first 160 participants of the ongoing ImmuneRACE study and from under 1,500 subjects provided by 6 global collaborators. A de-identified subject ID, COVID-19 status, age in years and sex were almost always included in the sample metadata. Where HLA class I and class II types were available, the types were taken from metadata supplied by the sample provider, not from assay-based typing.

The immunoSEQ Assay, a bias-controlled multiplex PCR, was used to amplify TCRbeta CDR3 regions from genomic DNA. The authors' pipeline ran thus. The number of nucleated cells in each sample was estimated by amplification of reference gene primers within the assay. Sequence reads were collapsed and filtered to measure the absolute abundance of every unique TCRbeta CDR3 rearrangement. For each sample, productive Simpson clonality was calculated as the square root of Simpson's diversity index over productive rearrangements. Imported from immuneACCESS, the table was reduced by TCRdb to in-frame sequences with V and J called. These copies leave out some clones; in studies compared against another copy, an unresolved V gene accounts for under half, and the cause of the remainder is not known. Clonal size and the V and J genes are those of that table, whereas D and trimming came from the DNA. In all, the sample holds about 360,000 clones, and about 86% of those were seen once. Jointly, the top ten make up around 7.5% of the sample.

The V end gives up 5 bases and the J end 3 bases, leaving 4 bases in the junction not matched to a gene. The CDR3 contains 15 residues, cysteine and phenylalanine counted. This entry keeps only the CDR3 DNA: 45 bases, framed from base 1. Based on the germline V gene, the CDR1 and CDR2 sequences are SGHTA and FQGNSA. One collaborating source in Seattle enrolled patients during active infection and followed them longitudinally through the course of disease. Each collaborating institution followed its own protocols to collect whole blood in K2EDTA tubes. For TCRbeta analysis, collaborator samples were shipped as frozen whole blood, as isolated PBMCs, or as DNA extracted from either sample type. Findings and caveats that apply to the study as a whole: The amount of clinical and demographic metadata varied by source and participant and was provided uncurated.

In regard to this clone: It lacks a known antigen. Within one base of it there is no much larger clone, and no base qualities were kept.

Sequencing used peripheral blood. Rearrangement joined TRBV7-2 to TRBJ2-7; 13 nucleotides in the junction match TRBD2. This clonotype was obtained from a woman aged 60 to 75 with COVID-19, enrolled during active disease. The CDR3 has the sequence CASSPTSGGFYEQYF. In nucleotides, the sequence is TGTGCCAGCAGCCCGACTAGCGGGGGGTTCTACGAGCAGTACTTC.